This T cell receptor (beta chain) was retrieved from a study of blood T cell repertoires in COVID-19. For the study at large: T cells, B-cell-depleted T cells, or PBMCs provided the cDNA or gDNA that served as material.

The CDR3 has 14 residues. V shed 5 bases and J shed 1 base, with 10 bases lying between them. CDR1 and CDR2 (germline): SEHNR, FQNEAQ (reference sequence). TCRdb keeps only in-frame clones here, not all; method: immunoSEQ multiplex PCR. The table includes 85,000 to 130,000 clones, around 90% detected once. The sequence came from a human donor in a cohort sampled during active COVID-19. V usage is TRBV7-9 and J usage is TRBJ2-3; D gene ambiguous. Sequencing was carried out using peripheral blood. CDR3 in DNA: TGTGCCAGCAGCGAGCGTAAGGGCACAGATACGCAGTATTTT. It encodes CASSERKGTDTQYF. The full variable domain, in which reference TRBV7-9 and TRBJ2-3 provide the parts outside the CDR3, is DTGVSQNPRHKITKRGQNVTFRCDPISEHNRLYWYRQTLGQGPEFLTYFQNEAQLEKSRLLSDRFSAERPKGSFSTLEIQRTEQGDSAMYLCASSERKGTDTQYFGPGTRLTVL.